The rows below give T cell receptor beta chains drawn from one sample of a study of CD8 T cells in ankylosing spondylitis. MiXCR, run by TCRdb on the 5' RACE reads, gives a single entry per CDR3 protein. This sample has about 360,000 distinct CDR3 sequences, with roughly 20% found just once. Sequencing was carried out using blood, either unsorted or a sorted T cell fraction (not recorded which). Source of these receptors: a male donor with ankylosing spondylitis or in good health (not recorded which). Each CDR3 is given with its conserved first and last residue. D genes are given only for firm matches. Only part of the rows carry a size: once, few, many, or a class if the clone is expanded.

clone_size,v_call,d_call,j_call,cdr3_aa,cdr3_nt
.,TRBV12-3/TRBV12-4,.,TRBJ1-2,CASSFGSKWHYGYTF,TGTGCCAGCAGTTTTGGGAGTAAGTGGCACTATGGCTACACCTTC
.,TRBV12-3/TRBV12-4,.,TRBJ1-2,CASSPHLTGDGYTF,TGTGCCAGCAGCCCTCACTTGACAGGAGATGGCTACACCTTC
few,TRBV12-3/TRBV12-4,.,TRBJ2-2,CASTGGKTGELFF,TGTGCCAGCACGGGCGGGAAGACGGGGGAGCTGTTTTTT
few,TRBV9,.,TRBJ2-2,CASSVVGGFLTGELFF,TGTGCCAGCAGCGTAGTGGGCGGGTTCCTCACCGGGGAGCTGTTTTTT
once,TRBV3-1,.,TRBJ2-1,CASSQEFEGNEQFF,TGTGCCAGCAGCCAAGAGTTCGAGGGCAATGAGCAGTTCTTC
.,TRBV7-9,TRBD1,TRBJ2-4,CASSSGQASPQYF,TGTGCCAGCAGCTCCGGACAGGCATCTCCTCAGTACTTC
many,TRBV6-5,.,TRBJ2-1,CASSYSRSNSYNEQFF,TGTGCCAGCAGTTACTCTCGTAGCAACTCCTACAATGAGCAGTTCTTC
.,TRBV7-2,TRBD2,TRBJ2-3,CASSLLGLASNTQYF,TGTGCCAGCAGCTTACTAGGACTAGCGTCGAATACGCAGTATTTT
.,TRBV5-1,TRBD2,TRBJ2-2,CASSPGLAYTGELFF,TGCGCCAGCAGCCCGGGACTAGCGTACACCGGGGAGCTGTTTTTT
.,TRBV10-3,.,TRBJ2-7,CAISELEQRSSYEQYF,TGTGCCATCAGTGAGCTGGAACAGAGGAGCTCCTACGAGCAGTACTTC
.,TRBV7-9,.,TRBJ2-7,CASSSPQGDSSYEQYF,TGTGCCAGCAGCTCACCACAGGGTGATAGCTCCTACGAGCAGTACTTC
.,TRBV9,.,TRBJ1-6,CASSVGAGVSSPLHF,TGTGCCAGCAGCGTAGGGGCAGGGGTGTCCTCACCCCTCCACTTT
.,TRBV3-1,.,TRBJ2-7,CASSQDSGHPYEQYF,TGTGCCAGCAGCCAAGATTCGGGACACCCCTACGAGCAGTACTTC
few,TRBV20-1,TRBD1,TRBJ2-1,CSAVTGVGNEQFF,TGCAGTGCTGTGACAGGGGTCGGCAATGAGCAGTTCTTC
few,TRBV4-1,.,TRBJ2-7,CASSQRIRTSSYEQYF,TGCGCCAGCAGCCAACGTATAAGGACCAGCTCCTACGAGCAGTACTTC
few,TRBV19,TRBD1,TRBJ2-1,CASSPTGGQGNEQFF,TGTGCCAGTAGTCCTACGGGGGGACAGGGAAATGAGCAGTTCTTC
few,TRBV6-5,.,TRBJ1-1,CASSQPGVGAFF,TGTGCCAGCAGTCAACCAGGGGTCGGAGCTTTCTTT
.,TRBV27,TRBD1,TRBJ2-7,CASSALSGGQRYEQYF,TGTGCCAGCAGCGCCCTGAGTGGGGGACAGAGATACGAGCAGTACTTC
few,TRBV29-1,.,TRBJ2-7,CSVEGQGSVYEQYF,TGCAGCGTTGAAGGCCAGGGGTCTGTCTACGAGCAGTACTTC
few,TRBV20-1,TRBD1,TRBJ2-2,CSATASIWDSNTGELFF,TGCAGTGCTACCGCCTCGATCTGGGACAGTAACACCGGGGAGCTGTTTTTT
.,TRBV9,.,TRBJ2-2,CASSVVGSGELFF,TGTGCCAGCAGCGTAGTAGGTTCCGGGGAGCTGTTTTTT
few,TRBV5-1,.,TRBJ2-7,CASSHISATGTYAYEQYF,TGCGCCAGCAGCCACATCTCGGCAACCGGGACTTATGCCTACGAGCAGTACTTC
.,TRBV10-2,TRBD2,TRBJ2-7,CASSDSGGTISYEQYF,TGCGCCAGCAGTGATAGCGGGGGGACTATCTCCTACGAGCAGTACTTC
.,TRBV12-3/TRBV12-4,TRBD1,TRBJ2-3,CASSPLWLGGLPTDTQYF,TGTGCCAGCAGTCCATTATGGTTAGGGGGCCTACCCACAGATACGCAGTATTTT
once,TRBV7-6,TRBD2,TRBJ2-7,CASSPASGLGNEQYF,TGTGCCAGCAGCCCGGCCTCGGGACTAGGGAACGAGCAGTACTTC
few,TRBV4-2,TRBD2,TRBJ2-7,CASSQGLGLASSYEQYF,TGTGCCAGCAGCCAAGGTTTAGGACTAGCATCTTCCTACGAGCAGTACTTC
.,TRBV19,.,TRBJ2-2,CASSEISNTGELFF,TGTGCCAGTAGTGAAATTTCGAACACCGGGGAGCTGTTTTTT
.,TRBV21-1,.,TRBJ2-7,CASSVDISYEQYF,TGTGCCAGCAGCGTGGACATATCCTACGAGCAGTACTTC